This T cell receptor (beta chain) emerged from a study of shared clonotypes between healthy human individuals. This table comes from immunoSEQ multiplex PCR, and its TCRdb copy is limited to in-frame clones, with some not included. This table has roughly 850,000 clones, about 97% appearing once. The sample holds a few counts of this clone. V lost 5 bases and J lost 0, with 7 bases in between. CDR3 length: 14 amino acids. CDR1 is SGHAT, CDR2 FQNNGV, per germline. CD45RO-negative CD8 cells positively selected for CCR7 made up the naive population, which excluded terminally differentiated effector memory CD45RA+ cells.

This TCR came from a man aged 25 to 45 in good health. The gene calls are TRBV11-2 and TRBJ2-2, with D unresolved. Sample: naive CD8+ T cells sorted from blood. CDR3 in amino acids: CASSAHPNTGELFF. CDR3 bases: TGTGCCAGCAGCGCGCATCCGAACACCGGGGAGCTGTTTTTT.